These T cell receptor beta chains were read from a single sample in a study of molecular identifiers for immune sequencing clone quantification. TCRdb independently ran MiXCR on the PCR reads; one entry per CDR3 protein. This sample has about 320,000 distinct CDR3 sequences, with about 22% found just once. Source material: naive CD8+ T cells from blood, with Jurkat cell RNA spiked in. Receptors were obtained from a human donor in good health. Some libraries in this study had Jurkat cell RNA spiked in. CDR3s include the opening cysteine and the closing phenylalanine or tryptophan. The D gene is left open where the match is weak. The size of a clone is reported for some rows only, either as once, few or many, or as a class for expanded clones.

clone size: NA
D gene: NA
V gene: TRBV6-2/TRBV6-3
J gene: TRBJ2-5
CDR3 protein: CASSGDVETQYF
CDR3 DNA: TGTGCCAGCAGTGGGGACGTAGAGACCCAGTACTTC

clone size: once
D gene: NA
V gene: TRBV19
J gene: TRBJ2-1
CDR3 protein: CASSPRTAIAQFF
CDR3 DNA: TGTGCCAGTAGTCCACGAACCGCAATCGCGCAGTTCTTC

clone size: NA
D gene: TRBD1
V gene: TRBV19
J gene: TRBJ2-7
CDR3 protein: CASSIGGQGLLFHEQYF
CDR3 DNA: TGTGCCAGTAGTATCGGGGGACAGGGTCTACTTTTCCACGAGCAGTACTTC

clone size: many
D gene: NA
V gene: TRBV30
J gene: TRBJ2-3
CDR3 protein: CAWTAAVSTDTQYF
CDR3 DNA: TGTGCCTGGACGGCAGCGGTTAGCACAGATACGCAGTATTTT

clone size: few
D gene: TRBD2
V gene: TRBV6-2/TRBV6-3
J gene: TRBJ2-7
CDR3 protein: CAVAASGVYEQYF
CDR3 DNA: TGTGCCGTTGCGGCTAGCGGGGTATACGAGCAGTACTTC

clone size: many
D gene: NA
V gene: TRBV21-1
J gene: TRBJ2-6
CDR3 protein: CASSISNRGPGANVLTF
CDR3 DNA: TGTGCCAGCAGCATCTCAAACAGGGGGCCAGGGGCCAACGTCCTGACTTTC

clone size: many
D gene: TRBD1
V gene: TRBV10-3
J gene: TRBJ1-6
CDR3 protein: CAISEPGTGEPLHF
CDR3 DNA: TGTGCCATCAGTGAGCCCGGGACAGGGGAACCCCTCCACTTT

clone size: few
D gene: NA
V gene: TRBV28
J gene: TRBJ2-7
CDR3 protein: CPPQPRGWVRYF
CDR3 DNA: TGTCCCCCACAGCCCCGGGGGTGGGTCAGATACTTC

clone size: few
D gene: NA
V gene: TRBV2
J gene: TRBJ2-5
CDR3 protein: CASSEHSLETQYF
CDR3 DNA: TGTGCCAGCAGTGAACACAGTCTAGAGACCCAGTACTTC

clone size: many
D gene: NA
V gene: TRBV12-3/TRBV12-4
J gene: TRBJ1-1
CDR3 protein: CASSFGGGYAFF
CDR3 DNA: TGTGCCAGCAGTTTCGGAGGCGGCTATGCTTTCTTT

clone size: many
D gene: NA
V gene: TRBV5-5
J gene: TRBJ1-1
CDR3 protein: CASSLVPVENTEAFF
CDR3 DNA: TGTGCCAGCAGCTTGGTACCGGTAGAGAACACTGAAGCTTTCTTT

clone size: many
D gene: NA
V gene: TRBV30
J gene: TRBJ2-2
CDR3 protein: CAWSVVKPGELFF
CDR3 DNA: TGTGCCTGGAGTGTAGTGAAGCCCGGGGAGCTGTTTTTT

clone size: many
D gene: NA
V gene: TRBV21-1
J gene: TRBJ2-1
CDR3 protein: CASSKAPLAPLAGNEQFF
CDR3 DNA: TGTGCCAGCAGCAAAGCGCCCCTCGCCCCTCTAGCCGGCAATGAGCAGTTCTTC

clone size: NA
D gene: TRBD2
V gene: TRBV7-2
J gene: TRBJ2-1
CDR3 protein: CASSIPGLADNEQFF
CDR3 DNA: TGTGCCAGCAGCATACCGGGACTAGCGGATAATGAGCAGTTCTTC

clone size: many
D gene: NA
V gene: TRBV4-2
J gene: TRBJ2-6
CDR3 protein: CASSQETDIYSGANVLTF
CDR3 DNA: TGTGCCAGCAGCCAAGAAACAGATATATACTCTGGGGCCAACGTCCTGACTTTC

clone size: many
D gene: NA
V gene: TRBV5-4
J gene: TRBJ1-1
CDR3 protein: CASSFPPEAFF
CDR3 DNA: TGTGCCAGCAGCTTCCCCCCTGAAGCTTTCTTT

clone size: many
D gene: NA
V gene: TRBV6-1
J gene: TRBJ1-2
CDR3 protein: CASRRTGPKLYYGYTF
CDR3 DNA: TGTGCCAGCAGACGCACCGGGCCCAAACTATACTATGGCTACACCTTC

clone size: many
D gene: NA
V gene: TRBV11-2
J gene: TRBJ2-7
CDR3 protein: CASSSGPFYEQYF
CDR3 DNA: TGTGCCAGCAGCTCAGGTCCGTTTTACGAGCAGTACTTC